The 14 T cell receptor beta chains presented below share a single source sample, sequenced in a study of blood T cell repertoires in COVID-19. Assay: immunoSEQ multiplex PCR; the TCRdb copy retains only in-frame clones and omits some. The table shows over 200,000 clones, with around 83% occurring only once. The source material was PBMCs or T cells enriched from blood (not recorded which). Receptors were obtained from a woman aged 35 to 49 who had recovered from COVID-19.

This CDR3 reads CASSQYRVGTEAFF. In DNA, the CDR3 is TGTGCCAGCAGCCAGTACAGGGTAGGCACTGAAGCTTTCTTT. The chain recombines TRBV3-1 (or the pseudogene TRBV3-2) with TRBJ1-1, with TRBD1 as a possible D gene (6 bases). Per germline, CDR1 LGHDT and CDR2 YNNKEL (reference sequence). The CDR3 has 14 amino acids. Between the trimmed V and J ends, which lost 3 bases and 4 bases, there was a span of 12 bases.

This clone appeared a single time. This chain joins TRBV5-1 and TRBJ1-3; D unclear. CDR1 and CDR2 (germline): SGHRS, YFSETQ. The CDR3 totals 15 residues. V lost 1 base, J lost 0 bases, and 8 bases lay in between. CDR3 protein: CASSLTRDSGNTIYF. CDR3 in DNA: TGCGCCAGCAGCTTGACACGGGACTCTGGAAACACCATATATTTT. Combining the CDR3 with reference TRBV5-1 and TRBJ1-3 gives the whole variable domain KAGVTQTPRYLIKTRGQQVTLSCSPISGHRSVSWYQQTPGQGLQFLFEYFSETQRNKGNFPGRFSGRQFSNSRSEMNVSTLELGDSALYLCASSLTRDSGNTIYFGEGSWLTVV.

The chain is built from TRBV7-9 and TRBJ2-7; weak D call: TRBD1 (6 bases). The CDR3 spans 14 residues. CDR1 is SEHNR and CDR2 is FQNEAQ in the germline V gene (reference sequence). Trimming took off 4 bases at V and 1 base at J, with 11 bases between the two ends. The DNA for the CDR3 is TGTGCCAGCAGCTGGGACACCTATTCCTACGAGCAGTACGTC. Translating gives CASSWDTYSYEQYV.

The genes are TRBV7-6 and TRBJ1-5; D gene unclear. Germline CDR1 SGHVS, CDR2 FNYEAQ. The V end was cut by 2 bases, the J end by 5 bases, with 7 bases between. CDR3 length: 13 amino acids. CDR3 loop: CASSLSRDQPQHF. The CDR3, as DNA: TGTGCCAGCAGCTTATCGAGGGATCAGCCCCAGCATTTT.

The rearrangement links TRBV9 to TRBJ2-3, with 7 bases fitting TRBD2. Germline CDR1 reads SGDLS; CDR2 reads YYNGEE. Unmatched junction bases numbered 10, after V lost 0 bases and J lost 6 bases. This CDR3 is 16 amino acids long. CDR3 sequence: CASSVVPAGIKDTQYF. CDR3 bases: TGTGCCAGCAGCGTAGTACCAGCGGGAATTAAGGATACGCAGTATTTT.

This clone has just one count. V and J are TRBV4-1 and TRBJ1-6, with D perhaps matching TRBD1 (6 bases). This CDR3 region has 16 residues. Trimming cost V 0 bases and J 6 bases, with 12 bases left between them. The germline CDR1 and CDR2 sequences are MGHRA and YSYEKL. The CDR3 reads CASSQDGQNLNSPLHF. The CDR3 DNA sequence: TGCGCCAGCAGCCAAGATGGACAGAATCTTAATTCACCCCTCCACTTT.

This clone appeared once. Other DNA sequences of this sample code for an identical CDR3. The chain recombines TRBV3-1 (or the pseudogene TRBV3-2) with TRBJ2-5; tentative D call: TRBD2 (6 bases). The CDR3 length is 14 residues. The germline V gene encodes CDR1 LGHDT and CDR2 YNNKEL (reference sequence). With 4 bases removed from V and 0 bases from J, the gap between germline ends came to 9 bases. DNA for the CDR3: TGTGCCAGCAGCCGCCAGCGGGACCAAGAGACCCAGTACTTC. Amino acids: CASSRQRDQETQYF.

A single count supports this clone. CDR3 nucleotides: TGTGCCAGTAGCCTTTACTACGAACTACAAGAGACCCAGTACTTC. Translating it yields CASSLYYELQETQYF. The chain recombines TRBV19 with TRBJ2-5; no clear D. V lost 6 bases to trimming and J lost 2 bases, with 16 bases between them. This CDR3 region has 15 residues. Per the germline V gene, CDR1 is LNHDA and CDR2 is SQIVND (reference sequence). Drawing the rest from reference TRBV19 and TRBJ2-5, the complete variable domain is DGGITQSPKYLFRKEGQNVTLSCEQNLNHDAMYWYRQDPGQGLRLIYYSQIVNDFQKGDIAEGYSVSREKKESFPLTVTSAQKNPTAFYLCASSLYYELQETQYFGPGTRLLVL.

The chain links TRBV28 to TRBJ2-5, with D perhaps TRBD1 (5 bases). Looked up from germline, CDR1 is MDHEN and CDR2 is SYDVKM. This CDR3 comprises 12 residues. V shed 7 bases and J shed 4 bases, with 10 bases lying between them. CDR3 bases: TGTGCCAGCACCCAGGGTATAGAGACCCAGTACTTC. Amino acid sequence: CASTQGIETQYF.

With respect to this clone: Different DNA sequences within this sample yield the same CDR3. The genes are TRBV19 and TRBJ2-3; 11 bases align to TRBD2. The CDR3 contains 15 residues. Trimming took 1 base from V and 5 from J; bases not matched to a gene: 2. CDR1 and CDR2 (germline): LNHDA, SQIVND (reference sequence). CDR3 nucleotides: TGTGCCAGTAGTATAGGACTAGCGGGGAGAGATACGCAGTATTTT. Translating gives CASSIGLAGRDTQYF.

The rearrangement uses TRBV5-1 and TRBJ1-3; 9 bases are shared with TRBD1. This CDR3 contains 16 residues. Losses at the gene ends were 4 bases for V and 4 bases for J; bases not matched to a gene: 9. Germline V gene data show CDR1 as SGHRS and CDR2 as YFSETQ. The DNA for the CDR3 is TGCGCCAGCAGCCCCGGGACAGGGAATCCAGGAAACACCATATATTTT. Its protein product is CASSPGTGNPGNTIYF.

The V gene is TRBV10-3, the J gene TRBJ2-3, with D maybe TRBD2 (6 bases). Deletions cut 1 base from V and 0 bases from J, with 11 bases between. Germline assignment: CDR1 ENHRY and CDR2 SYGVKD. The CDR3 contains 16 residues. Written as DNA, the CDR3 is TGTGCCATCAGTGAGTTCGTGGGAGGAAGCACAGATACGCAGTATTTT. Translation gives CAISEFVGGSTDTQYF.

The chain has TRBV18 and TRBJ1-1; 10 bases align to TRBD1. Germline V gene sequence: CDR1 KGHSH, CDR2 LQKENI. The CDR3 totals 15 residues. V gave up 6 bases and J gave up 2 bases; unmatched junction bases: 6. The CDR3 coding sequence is TGTGCCAGCTCTTCGGAGACAGGGGGCAACACTGAAGCTTTCTTT. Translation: CASSSETGGNTEAFF.

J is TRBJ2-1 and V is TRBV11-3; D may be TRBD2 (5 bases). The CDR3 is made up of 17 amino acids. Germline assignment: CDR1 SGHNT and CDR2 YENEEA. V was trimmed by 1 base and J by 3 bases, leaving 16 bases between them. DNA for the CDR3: TGTGCCAGCAGCTTAGTAGCTAGCCCGTCCGGCTACAATGAGCAGTTCTTC. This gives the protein CASSLVASPSGYNEQFF.